Many counts were recorded for the clone carrying this T cell receptor (beta chain). Distinct nucleotide sequences in the sample also encode this CDR3. The data were taken from a study of blood T cell repertoires in COVID-19. Per the germline V gene, CDR1 is MNHNS and CDR2 is SASEGT. CDR3 length: 16 residues. The junction had 1 base not matched to a gene; V was cut back by 3 bases and J by 5 bases. Profiled with immunoSEQ multiplex PCR; TCRdb holds only in-frame clones, not every one. The table lists tens of thousands of clones, more than 80% of them singletons. The source is a man between 50 and 59 years old with active or convalescent COVID-19. The sequenced material came from peripheral blood. The rearrangement uses TRBV6-1 and TRBJ2-1, with 16 bases matching TRBD2. The CDR3 sequence: CASSEGLAGGNNEQFF. For the CDR3, the DNA is TGTGCCAGCAGTGAGGGACTAGCGGGAGGGAACAATGAGCAGTTCTTC.